The 6 T cell receptor beta chains in this list originate from one sample, sequenced in a study of T cell repertoires in aging, cancer and after chemotherapy. Multiplex touch-down PCR with TRB-A/B primers amplified rearranged V-D-J TRB sequences. TCRdb independently ran MiXCR on the multiplex PCR reads; one entry per CDR3 protein. The sample holds about 930 distinct CDR3 sequences, less than 25% seen once. The template was genomic DNA from peripheral blood, not RNA. The sample was blood. These receptors were taken from a human donor with a blood cancer.

By sample fraction, this clonotype is large. V and J are TRBV6-1 and TRBJ2-2; 9 bases are a match to TRBD1. This CDR3 is 14 amino acids long. Germline V gives CDR1 MNHNS, CDR2 SASEGT. V dropped 8 bases and J dropped 3; count of bases not matched to a gene: 4. The CDR3 is CASLRDRDTGELFF. CDR3 sequence (DNA): TGTGCCAGCCTCCGGGACAGGGACACCGGGGAGCTGTTTTTT.

This clonotype is medium-sized (0.01 to 0.1%) in the sample. This chain links TRBV12-3 or TRBV12-4 with TRBJ2-5, with unresolved D. Deletions cut 6 bases from V and 3 bases from J, with 14 bases between. The CDR3 is made up of 14 amino acids. Written as DNA, the CDR3 is TGTGCCAGCAGCCTGCTACGGACCAAAGAGACCCAGTACTTC. It encodes CASSLLRTKETQYF.

The chain recombines TRBV20-1 with TRBJ1-4; D is possibly TRBD1 (5 bases). V was shortened by 7 bases and J by 8 bases, with 17 bases between the two germline ends. The germline V gene has CDR1 DFQATT and CDR2 SNEGSKA (reference sequence). The CDR3 consists of 13 residues. The CDR3 bases are TGCAGTGTGCTCGGGGGAACAGTCGAAAAACTGTTTTTT. The encoded protein is CSVLGGTVEKLFF.

This clonotype counts as medium-sized. This chain joins TRBV12-3 or TRBV12-4 and TRBJ2-1; perhaps TRBD2 as D (6 bases). This CDR3 has 14 residues. V lost 5 bases and J 9 bases, leaving 17 bases between the germline ends. Here the CDR3 DNA reads TGTGCCAGCAGTACATACCCGGGAGTTAGTGAGCAGTTCTTC. This translates into CASSTYPGVSEQFF.

This clonotype rates as medium-sized (0.01 to 0.1%). V and J are TRBV7-3 and TRBJ2-6; tentatively, D is TRBD2 (5 bases). Trimming took 1 base from V and 0 from J, leaving 7 bases between them. Per germline, CDR1 SGHTA and CDR2 FQGTGA. The CDR3 is 16 amino acids. The CDR3 nucleotides read TGTGCCAGCAGCTTAAGTGGGAGCTCTGGGGCCAACGTCCTGACTTTC. Amino acid sequence: CASSLSGSSGANVLTF. Looking up the rest from reference TRBV7-3 and TRBJ2-6 gives the full variable domain: GAGVSQTPSNKVTEKGKYVELRCDPISGHTALYWYRQSLGQGPEFLIYFQGTGAADDSGLPNDRFFAVRPEGSVSTLKIQRTERGDSAVYLCASSLSGSSGANVLTFGAGSRLTVL.

A single count supports this clonotype. The chain recombines TRBV4-1 with TRBJ1-2; TRBD1 matches at 7 bases. The junction had 4 bases not matched to a gene; V was cut back by 1 base and J by 8 bases. Germline assignment: CDR1 MGHRA and CDR2 YSYEKL. The CDR3 is 13 amino acids. Here the CDR3 reads CASSQATGVGYTF. The CDR3 DNA reads TGCGCCAGCAGCCAAGCTACAGGGGTCGGCTACACCTTC.